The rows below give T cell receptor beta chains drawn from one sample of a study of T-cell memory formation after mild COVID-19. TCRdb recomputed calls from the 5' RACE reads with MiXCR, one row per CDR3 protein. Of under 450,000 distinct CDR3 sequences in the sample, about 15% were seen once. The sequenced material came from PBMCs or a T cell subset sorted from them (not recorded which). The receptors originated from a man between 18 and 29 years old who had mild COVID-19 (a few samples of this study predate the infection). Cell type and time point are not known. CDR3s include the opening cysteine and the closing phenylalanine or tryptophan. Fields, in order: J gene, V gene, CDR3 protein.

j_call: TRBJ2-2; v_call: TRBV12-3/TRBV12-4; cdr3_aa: CASSLTGKRLGGELFF
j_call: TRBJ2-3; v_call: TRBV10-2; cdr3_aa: CATGTRGTITDTQYF
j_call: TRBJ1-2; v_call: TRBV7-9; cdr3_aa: CASSPTGTGGGYTF
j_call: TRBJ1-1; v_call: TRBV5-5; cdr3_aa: CASSLRWLRDTEAFF
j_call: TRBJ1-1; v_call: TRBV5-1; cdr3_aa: CASSLTPGNTEAFF
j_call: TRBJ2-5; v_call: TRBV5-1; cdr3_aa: CASNDRKETQYF
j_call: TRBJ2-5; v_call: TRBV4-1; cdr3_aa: CASSGTSGDQETQYF
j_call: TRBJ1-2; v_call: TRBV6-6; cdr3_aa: CASSYRGGIDGYTF
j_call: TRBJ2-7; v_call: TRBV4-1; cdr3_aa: CASSPRDRESYEQYF
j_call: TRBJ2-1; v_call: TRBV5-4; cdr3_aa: CASSLEGIGSNEQFF
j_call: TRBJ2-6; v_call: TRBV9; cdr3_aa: CASSRPRRGANVLTF
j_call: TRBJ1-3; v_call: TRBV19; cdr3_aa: CASSIAGSSGNTIYF
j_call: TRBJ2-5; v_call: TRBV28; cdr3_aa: CASSLLRLQGETQYF
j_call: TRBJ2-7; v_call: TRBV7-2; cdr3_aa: CASSLVELIYEQYF
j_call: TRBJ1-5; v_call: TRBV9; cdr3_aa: CASSVDGNGNQPQHF
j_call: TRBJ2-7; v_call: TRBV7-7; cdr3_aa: CASSESTASYEQYF
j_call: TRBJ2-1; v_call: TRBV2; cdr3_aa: CATTGGSEQFF
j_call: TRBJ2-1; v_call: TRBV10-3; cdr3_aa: CAITTPEREQFF
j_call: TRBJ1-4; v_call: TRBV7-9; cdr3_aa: CASSPGTANEKLFF
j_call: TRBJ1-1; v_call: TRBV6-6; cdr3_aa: CASMEGQKAFF
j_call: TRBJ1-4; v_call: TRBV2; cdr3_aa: CASKAGNEKLFF
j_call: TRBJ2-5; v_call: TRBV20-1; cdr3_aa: CSARAWEETQYF
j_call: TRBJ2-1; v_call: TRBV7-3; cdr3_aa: CASSPGYVAYNEQFF
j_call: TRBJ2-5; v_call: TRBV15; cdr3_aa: CATSRDGWTQYF
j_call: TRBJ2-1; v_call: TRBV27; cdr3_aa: CASSLGLLYNEQFF
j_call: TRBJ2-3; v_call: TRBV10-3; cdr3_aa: CAISVSGTAPDTQYF
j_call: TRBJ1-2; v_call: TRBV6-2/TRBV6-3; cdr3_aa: CASRQPRRYGYTF
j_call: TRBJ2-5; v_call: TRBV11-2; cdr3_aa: CASSSFGQVFSETQYF
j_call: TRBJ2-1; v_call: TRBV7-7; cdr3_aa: CASSPRTSGGNEQFF
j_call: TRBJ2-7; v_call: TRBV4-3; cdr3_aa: CASSQDRGGPGEQYF
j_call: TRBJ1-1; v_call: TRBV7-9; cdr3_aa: CASSTTAEYLVEAFF
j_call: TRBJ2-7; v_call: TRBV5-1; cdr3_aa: CASMAGGGSYEQYF
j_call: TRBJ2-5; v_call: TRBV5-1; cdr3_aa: CASSLIEETQYF
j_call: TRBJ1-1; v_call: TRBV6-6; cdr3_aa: CASSTDWTEAFF
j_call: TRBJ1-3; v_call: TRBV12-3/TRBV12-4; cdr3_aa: CASTTWTGVTGNTIYF
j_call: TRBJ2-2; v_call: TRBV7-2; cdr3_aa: CASTRGDGELFF
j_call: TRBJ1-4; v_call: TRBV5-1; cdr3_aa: CASTLGGDEKLFF
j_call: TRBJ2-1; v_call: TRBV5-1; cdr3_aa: CASSLTDNYEQFF
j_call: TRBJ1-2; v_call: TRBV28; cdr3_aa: CASSWGTYGYTF
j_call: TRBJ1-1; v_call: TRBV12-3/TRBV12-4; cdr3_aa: CASSSGTAEAFF
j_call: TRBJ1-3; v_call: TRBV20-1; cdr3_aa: CSARGWDRKGNTIYF
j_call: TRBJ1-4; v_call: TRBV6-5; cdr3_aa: CASSLSPGGSEKLFF
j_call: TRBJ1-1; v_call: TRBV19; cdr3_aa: CASSKAAGGTTEAFF
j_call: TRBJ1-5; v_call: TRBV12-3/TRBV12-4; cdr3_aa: CASSFGQGVDQPQHF
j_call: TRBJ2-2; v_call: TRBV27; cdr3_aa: CASKPSPVLPTGELFF
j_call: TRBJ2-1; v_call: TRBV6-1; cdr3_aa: CASSEPRGGSYNEQFF
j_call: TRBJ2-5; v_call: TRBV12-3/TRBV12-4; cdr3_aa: CASSANREETQYF
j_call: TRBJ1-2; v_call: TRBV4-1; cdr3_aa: CASSQESLNYGYTF
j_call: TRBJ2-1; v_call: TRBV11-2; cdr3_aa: CASRSTGGRDYEQFF
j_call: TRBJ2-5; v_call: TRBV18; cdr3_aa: CASSHPLETQYF
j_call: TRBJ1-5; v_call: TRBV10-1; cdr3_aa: CASSESNQPQHF
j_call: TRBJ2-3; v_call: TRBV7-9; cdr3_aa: CASTPWGGQHTDTQYF
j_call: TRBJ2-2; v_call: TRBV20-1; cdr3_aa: CSWAGDRGTGELFF